The rows below give T cell receptor beta chains drawn from one sample of a study of vaccination and CD4 T cells after COVID-19. These receptors have no known antigen. MiXCR was run by TCRdb on the PCR reads, yielding one entry per CDR3 protein. The sample carries about 4,600 distinct CDR3 sequences, around three fifths recorded once. The sequencing input was CD4+ T cells from blood, cultured in vitro. The receptors were gathered from a human donor in good health. CDR3s include the opening cysteine and the closing phenylalanine or tryptophan. A D gene is named only where the DNA matches it firmly. Only some rows state a clone size, as once, few, many or a class for expanded clones.

j_gene | abundance | v_gene | d_gene | CDR3aa | CDR3nt
TRBJ2-2 | - | TRBV10-3 | TRBD1 | CAISEPDRTNTGELFF | TGTGCCATCAGTGAGCCGGACAGGACGAACACCGGGGAGCTGTTTTTT
TRBJ2-5 | - | TRBV6-1 | TRBD1 | CASSRQKGAQGETQYF | TGTGCCAGCAGTCGACAGAAGGGGGCGCAAGGAGAGACCCAGTACTTC
TRBJ2-3 | - | TRBV20-1 | TRBD2 | CSARVAGGGDTQYF | TGCAGTGCTAGAGTAGCGGGAGGAGGTGATACGCAGTATTTT
TRBJ2-1 | - | TRBV14 | - | CASSQWGPGYNEQFF | TGTGCCAGCAGCCAATGGGGACCGGGCTACAATGAGCAGTTCTTC
TRBJ2-3 | - | TRBV7-8 | - | CASSLVRDTQYF | TGTGCCAGCAGCTTAGTTCGGGATACGCAGTATTTT
TRBJ2-5 | - | TRBV20-1 | - | CSAGPPHQGTQYF | TGCAGTGCTGGGCCGCCCCACCAGGGGACCCAGTACTTC
TRBJ1-5 | few | TRBV24-1 | TRBD1 | CATSDQTGGGNQPQHF | TGTGCCACCAGTGACCAGACAGGGGGCGGCAATCAGCCCCAGCATTTT
TRBJ1-1 | - | TRBV6-4 | - | CASSRQEDTEAFF | TGTGCCAGCAGTAGGCAGGAGGACACTGAAGCTTTCTTT
TRBJ2-5 | - | TRBV7-2 | - | CASSLAGGLGTQYF | TGTGCCAGCAGCTTAGCCGGGGGGCTCGGGACCCAGTACTTC
TRBJ2-3 | - | TRBV27 | - | CASSSRDWYGTDTQYF | TGTGCCAGCAGTTCCCGGGACTGGTATGGCACAGATACGCAGTATTTT
TRBJ1-5 | - | TRBV20-1 | - | CSASWKTGNQPQHF | TGCAGTGCTAGTTGGAAGACAGGTAATCAGCCCCAGCATTTT
TRBJ2-5 | - | TRBV7-7 | - | CASSPGTEGTQYF | TGTGCCAGCAGCCCTGGCACAGAAGGGACCCAGTACTTC
TRBJ2-7 | few | TRBV6-5 | TRBD1 | CASSFPFGTGTYEQYF | TGTGCCAGCAGTTTCCCTTTTGGGACAGGAACTTACGAGCAGTACTTC
TRBJ1-5 | - | TRBV20-1 | - | CSATHSNQPQHF | TGCAGTGCTACCCATAGCAATCAGCCCCAGCATTTT
TRBJ2-2 | - | TRBV25-1 | - | CASSKRWGTSGELFF | TGTGCCAGCAGTAAGCGCTGGGGCACTTCCGGGGAGCTGTTTTTT
TRBJ2-7 | - | TRBV19 | TRBD2 | CASSRSGVSYEQYF | TGTGCCAGTAGCCGAAGCGGGGTCTCCTACGAGCAGTACTTC
TRBJ1-2 | few | TRBV6-1 | - | CASRSGSDWDYGYTF | TGTGCCAGCAGAAGTGGGTCGGATTGGGACTATGGCTACACCTTC
TRBJ1-1 | - | TRBV11-2 | TRBD1 | CASRSFGTGDEAFF | TGTGCCAGCCGATCATTCGGGACAGGGGATGAAGCTTTCTTT